The following is a T cell receptor (beta chain) sequence with its context. The antigen is unknown. TCRdb keeps only in-frame clones here, not all; method: immunoSEQ multiplex PCR. The sample consists of tens of thousands of clones, over 90% of them appearing once. This sample stems from a study of multiple sclerosis patients with progressive multifocal leukoencephalopathy. Points from the study as a whole: Lower normalized Shannon entropy suggested reduced TRB diversity in most PML patients.

Time point specified: before natalizumab initiation. The CDR3 contains 16 residues. V gave up 1 base and J gave up 1 base; unmatched junction bases: 4. CDR1 and CDR2 from the germline V gene are MNHEY and SMNVEV (reference sequence). The TCR sequence derives from a man in his thirties or forties with multiple sclerosis. The chain uses TRBV27 and TRBJ2-1, with 7 bases that match TRBD2. Sequencing was done on a sample of PBMCs. In DNA, the CDR3 is TGTGCCAGCAGTTTATATAGCGGGCTGTCCTACAATGAGCAGTTCTTC. It codes for CASSLYSGLSYNEQFF.